This T cell receptor beta chain was obtained from a study of monozygotic twins with inflammatory bowel disease. Points from the study as a whole: In the analysis, different T cell subtypes could not be told apart. IBD-affected twins scored below their healthy co-twins in TCRbeta diversity (inverse Simpson). People with IBD had fewer clonotypes in common with others than healthy twins did, especially with disease activity.

About this clonotype: Its antigen is not identified.

No DNA is given; TCRdb re-called the 5' RACE reads and lists each CDR3 protein once. The listing records more than 110,000 distinct CDR3 sequences. The CDR3 contains 13 residues. This TCR derives from a human donor with ulcerative colitis or Crohn's disease, or a healthy co-twin of an affected twin (not recorded which). The chain combines TRBV12-3 or TRBV12-4 with TRBJ2-1. Sequenced: blood. CDR3 residues: CASSKAGPNEQFF.